This T cell receptor (beta chain) was documented in a study of CXCR3-negative and CXCR3-positive naive CD8 T cells. Study overall: Cumulative TRB read yield was 130 million to 150 million, averaging about 1.5 +/- 0.3 million per library.

Germline CDR1 is GTSNPN and CDR2 is SVGIG (reference sequence). The CDR3 is 13 residues long. Naive CD8+ T cells displayed a CD45RO-CCR7+CD27+CD95- phenotype. For this clonotype: Its target is not known.

Whole-study results and caveats: Relative to memory CD8+ cells, whose diversity was much lower, both naive subsets had comparably high diversity.

UMI labels and 5' RACE were used to prepare the TRB cDNA libraries. TCRdb re-called the 5' RACE reads and shows each CDR3 protein once, DNA omitted. The specimen's table records approximately 100,000 distinct CDR3 sequences. The specimen sequenced was naive CXCR3- CD8+ T cells from blood. Regarding subset: CD45RO-CCR7+CD27+CD95- naive CD8+ T cells lacking CXCR3 (TNR3-). The receptor comes from a human donor in good health. Some clones in this sample may be carry-over from other donors' samples. The chain uses TRBV30 and TRBJ1-2; TCRdb's D call, TRBD1, is unchecked because there is no DNA. The CDR3 spells CAWSPLYGDGYTF.